This record covers a single T cell receptor (beta chain). Its specificity is not known. Two oligonucleotides, mixed equimolar, formed the beta constant-region primer covering TRBC1 and TRBC2. Nested alpha and beta constant-region primers with the SP2 primer drove four PCR rounds on ligated cDNA. TCRdb passed the UMI-ligation and nested PCR reads through MiXCR, listing each CDR3 protein once. This table has roughly 97,000 distinct CDR3 sequences, approximately 14% appearing once. The CDR3 has 14 residues. The V segment lost 5 bases and the J segment 5 bases; nucleotides outside the gene matches: 8. Per germline, CDR1 MNHEY and CDR2 SMNVEV (reference sequence). These data belong to a study of naive and memory T cell subsets. Findings and caveats of the study: Especially in CD8 cells, naive repertoires contained a few larger clonotypes, possibly CD45RA-re-expressing memory cells.

From the second PCR step, alpha and beta chains were amplified apart. The sequenced material came from naive CD8+ T cells from blood. This chain uses TRBV27 with TRBJ2-7; 8 bases map to TRBD1. This TCR was recovered from a human donor in good health. The CDR3 reads CASSLTGVGHEQYF. CDR3 bases: TGTGCCAGCAGTCTGACAGGGGTGGGTCACGAGCAGTACTTC.